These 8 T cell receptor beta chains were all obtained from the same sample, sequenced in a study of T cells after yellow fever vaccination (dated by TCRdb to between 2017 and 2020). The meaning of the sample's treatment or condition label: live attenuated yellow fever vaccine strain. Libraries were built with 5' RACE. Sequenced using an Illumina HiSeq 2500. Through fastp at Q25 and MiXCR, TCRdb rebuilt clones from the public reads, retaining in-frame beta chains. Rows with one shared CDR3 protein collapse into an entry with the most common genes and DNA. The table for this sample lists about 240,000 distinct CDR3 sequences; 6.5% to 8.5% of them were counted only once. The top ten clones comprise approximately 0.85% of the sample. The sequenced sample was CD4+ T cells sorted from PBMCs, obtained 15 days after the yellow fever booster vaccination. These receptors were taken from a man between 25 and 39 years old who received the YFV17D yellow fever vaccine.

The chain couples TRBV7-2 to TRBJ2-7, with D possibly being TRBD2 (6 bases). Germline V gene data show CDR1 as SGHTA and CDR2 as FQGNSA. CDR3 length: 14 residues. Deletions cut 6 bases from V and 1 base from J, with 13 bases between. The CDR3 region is CASSASAFSYEQYF. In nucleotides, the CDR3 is TGTGCCAGCAGTGCTAGCGCTTTTTCCTACGAGCAGTACTTC. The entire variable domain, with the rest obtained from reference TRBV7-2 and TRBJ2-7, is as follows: GAGVSQSPSNKVTEKGKDVELRCDPISGHTALYWYRQSLGQGLEFLIYFQGNSAPDKSGLPSDRFSAERTGGSVSTLTIQRTQQEDSAVYLCASSASAFSYEQYFGPGTRLTVT.

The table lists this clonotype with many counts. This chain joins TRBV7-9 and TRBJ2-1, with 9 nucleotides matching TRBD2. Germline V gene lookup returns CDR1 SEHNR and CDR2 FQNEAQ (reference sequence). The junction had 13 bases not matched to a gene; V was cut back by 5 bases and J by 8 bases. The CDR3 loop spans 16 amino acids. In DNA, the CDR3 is TGTGCCAGCAGCCAACTAGGCGGGAGGGCCTTCGATGAGCAGTTCTTC. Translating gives CASSQLGGRAFDEQFF.

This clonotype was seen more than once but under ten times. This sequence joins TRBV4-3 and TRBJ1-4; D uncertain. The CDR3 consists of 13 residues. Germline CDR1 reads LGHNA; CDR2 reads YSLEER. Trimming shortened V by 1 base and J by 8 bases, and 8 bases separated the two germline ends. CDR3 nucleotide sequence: TGCGCCAGCAGCCAAGTCACGGGGGAAAAACTGTTTTTT. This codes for CASSQVTGEKLFF.

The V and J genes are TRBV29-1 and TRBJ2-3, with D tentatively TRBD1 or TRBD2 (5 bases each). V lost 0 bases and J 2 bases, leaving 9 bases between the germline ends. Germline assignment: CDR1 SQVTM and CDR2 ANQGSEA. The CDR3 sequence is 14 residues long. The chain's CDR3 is CSVEEAGTTDTQYF. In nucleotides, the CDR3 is TGCAGCGTTGAAGAAGCAGGGACCACAGATACGCAGTATTTT.

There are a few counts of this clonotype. This CDR3 is CASSTRSSNTEAFF. The CDR3 DNA sequence: TGTGCCAGCAGTACCCGTTCTTCGAACACTGAAGCTTTCTTT. The V gene is TRBV2, the J gene TRBJ1-1; no firm D call. Between the trimmed V and J ends, which lost 5 bases and 1 base, there was a span of 11 bases. The CDR3 spans 14 residues. Looked up from germline, CDR1 is SNHLY and CDR2 is FYNNEI.

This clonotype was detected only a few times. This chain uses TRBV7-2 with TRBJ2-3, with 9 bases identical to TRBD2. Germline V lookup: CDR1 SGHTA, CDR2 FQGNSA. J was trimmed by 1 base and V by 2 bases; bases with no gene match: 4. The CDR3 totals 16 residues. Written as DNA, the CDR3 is TGTGCCAGCAGCTTATTCGCTAGCGGGGGCACAGATACGCAGTATTTT. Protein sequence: CASSLFASGGTDTQYF.

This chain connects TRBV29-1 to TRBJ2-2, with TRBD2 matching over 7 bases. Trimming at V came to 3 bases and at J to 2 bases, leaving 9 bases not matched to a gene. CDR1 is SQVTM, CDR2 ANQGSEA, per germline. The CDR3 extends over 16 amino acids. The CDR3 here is CSVEWGSGDNTGELFF. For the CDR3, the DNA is TGCAGCGTTGAGTGGGGGAGCGGGGACAACACCGGGGAGCTGTTTTTT.

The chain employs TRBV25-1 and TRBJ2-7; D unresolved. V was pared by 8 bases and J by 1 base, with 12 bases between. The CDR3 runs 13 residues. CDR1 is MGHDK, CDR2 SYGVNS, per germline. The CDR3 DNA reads TGTGCCAGCCGGAGTGGAGCTTCCTACGAGCAGTACTTC. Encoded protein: CASRSGASYEQYF.